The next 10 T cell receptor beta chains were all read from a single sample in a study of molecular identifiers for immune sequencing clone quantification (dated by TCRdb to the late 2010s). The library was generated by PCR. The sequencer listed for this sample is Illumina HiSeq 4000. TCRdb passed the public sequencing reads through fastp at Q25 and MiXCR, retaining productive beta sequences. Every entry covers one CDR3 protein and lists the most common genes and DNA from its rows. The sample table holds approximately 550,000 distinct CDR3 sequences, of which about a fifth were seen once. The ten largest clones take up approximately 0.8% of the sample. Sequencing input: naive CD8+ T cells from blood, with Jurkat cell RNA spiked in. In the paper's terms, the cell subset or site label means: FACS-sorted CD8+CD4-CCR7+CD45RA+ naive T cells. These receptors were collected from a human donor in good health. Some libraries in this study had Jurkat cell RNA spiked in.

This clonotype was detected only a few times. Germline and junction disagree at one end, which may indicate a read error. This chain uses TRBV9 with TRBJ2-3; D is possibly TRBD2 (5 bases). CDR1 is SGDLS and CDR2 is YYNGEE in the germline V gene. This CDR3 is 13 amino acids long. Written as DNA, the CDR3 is TGTGCCAGCCAAGGAGCTAGCACGGATACGCAGTATTTT. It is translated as CASQGASTDTQYF.

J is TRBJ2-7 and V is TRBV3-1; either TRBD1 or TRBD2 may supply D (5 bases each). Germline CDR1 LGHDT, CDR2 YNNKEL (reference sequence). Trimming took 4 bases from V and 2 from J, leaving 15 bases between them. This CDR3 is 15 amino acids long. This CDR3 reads CASSRDRLLTYEQYF. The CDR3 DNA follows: TGTGCCAGCAGCCGCGACAGACTACTTACCTACGAGCAGTACTTC.

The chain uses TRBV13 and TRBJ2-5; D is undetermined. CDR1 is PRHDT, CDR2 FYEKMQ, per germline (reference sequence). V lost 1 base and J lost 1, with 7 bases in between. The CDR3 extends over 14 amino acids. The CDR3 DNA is TGTGCCAGCAGCTTAGAGGCAGGCCAAGAGACCCAGTACTTC. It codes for CASSLEAGQETQYF. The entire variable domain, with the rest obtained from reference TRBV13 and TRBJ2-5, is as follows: AAGVIQSPRHLIKEKRETATLKCYPIPRHDTVYWYQQGPGQDPQFLISFYEKMQSDKGSIPDRFSAQQFSDYHSELNMSSLELGDSALYFCASSLEAGQETQYFGPGTRLLVL.

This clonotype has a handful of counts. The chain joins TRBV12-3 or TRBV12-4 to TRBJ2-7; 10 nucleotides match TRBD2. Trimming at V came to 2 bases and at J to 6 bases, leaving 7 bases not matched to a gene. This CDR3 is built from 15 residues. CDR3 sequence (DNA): TGTGCCAGCAGTTTATTAGCGGGAGGACCCCCCGAGCAGTACTTC. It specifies CASSLLAGGPPEQYF.

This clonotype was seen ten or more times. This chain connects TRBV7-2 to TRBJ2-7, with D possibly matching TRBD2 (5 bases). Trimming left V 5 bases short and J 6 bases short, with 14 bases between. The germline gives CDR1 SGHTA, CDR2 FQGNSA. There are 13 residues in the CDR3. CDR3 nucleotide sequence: TGTGCCAGCAGCCTCGGACTGCTGGGCGAGCAGTACTTC. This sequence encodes CASSLGLLGEQYF.

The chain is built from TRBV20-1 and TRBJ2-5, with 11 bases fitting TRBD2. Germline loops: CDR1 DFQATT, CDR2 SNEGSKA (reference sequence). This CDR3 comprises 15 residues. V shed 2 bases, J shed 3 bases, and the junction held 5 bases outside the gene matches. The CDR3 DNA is TGCAGTGCTAGACCCTTGACTAGCGGGGAAGAGACCCAGTACTTC. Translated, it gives CSARPLTSGEETQYF.

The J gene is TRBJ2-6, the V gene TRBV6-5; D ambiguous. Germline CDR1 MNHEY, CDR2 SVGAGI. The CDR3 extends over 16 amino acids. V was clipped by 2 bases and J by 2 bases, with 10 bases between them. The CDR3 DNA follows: TGTGCCAGCAGTTACCCGAGTGGAGCTGGGGCCAACGTCCTGACTTTC. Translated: CASSYPSGAGANVLTF.

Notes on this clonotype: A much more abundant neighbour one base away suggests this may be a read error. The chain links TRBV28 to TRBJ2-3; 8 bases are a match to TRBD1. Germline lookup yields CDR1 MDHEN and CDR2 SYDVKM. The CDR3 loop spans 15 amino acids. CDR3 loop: CASSTGGGLADMQYF. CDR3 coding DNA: TGTGCCAGCAGTACAGGGGGAGGTTTGGCAGATATGCAGTATTTT.

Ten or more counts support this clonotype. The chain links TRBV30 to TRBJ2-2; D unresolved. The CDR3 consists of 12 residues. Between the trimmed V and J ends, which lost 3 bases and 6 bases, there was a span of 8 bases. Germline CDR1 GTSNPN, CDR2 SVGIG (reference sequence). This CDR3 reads CAWSPVAGELFF. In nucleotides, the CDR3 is TGTGCCTGGAGCCCGGTAGCCGGGGAGCTGTTTTTT.

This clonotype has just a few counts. Here the CDR3 reads CASSFTEDTQYF. For the CDR3, the DNA is TGTGCCAGCAGCTTTACGGAGGATACGCAGTATTTT. J is TRBJ2-3 and V is TRBV5-6; no firm D call. V gave up 2 bases and J gave up 6 bases, with 7 bases separating them. This CDR3 spans 12 amino acids. The germline V gene encodes CDR1 SGHDT and CDR2 YYEEEE.